Listed below are T cell receptor beta chains from one sample, sequenced in a study of immune evolution from preneoplasia to lung adenocarcinoma. Measured with immunoSEQ multiplex PCR; TCRdb has only the in-frame clones, and not every one. The sample includes approximately 4,200 clones, roughly 87% of them seen just once. The sequencing input was FFPE invasive lung adenocarcinoma tissue. The receptors stem from a person between 50 and 60 years old with lung adenocarcinoma. Each CDR3 is given with its conserved first and last residue. Fields, in order: CDR3 DNA, CDR3 protein, V gene, J gene, D gene. D genes are given only for firm matches.

CDR3nt: TGTGCCACCAGCAGCCTCACCGGGACACGTGAAGCTTTCTTT
CDR3aa: CATSSLTGTREAFF
v_gene: TRBV15
j_gene: TRBJ1-1
d_gene: NA

CDR3nt: TGTGCCATCAACCCGGGACAGGGCTACGAGCAGTACTTC
CDR3aa: CAINPGQGYEQYF
v_gene: TRBV10-3
j_gene: TRBJ2-7
d_gene: TRBD1

CDR3nt: TGTGCCAGCAGCCCAGGGGCGGTGGCCAGGGCCACCTACGAGCAGTACTTC
CDR3aa: CASSPGAVARATYEQYF
v_gene: TRBV7-6
j_gene: TRBJ2-7
d_gene: NA

CDR3nt: TGTGCCAGCAGCTCCTCTTTTGGAGATACGCAGTATTTT
CDR3aa: CASSSSFGDTQYF
v_gene: TRBV7-3
j_gene: TRBJ2-3
d_gene: NA

CDR3nt: TGTGCCACCCGAGGGGGGGGCCGGAGCATCATATATTTT
CDR3aa: CATRGGGRSIIYF
v_gene: TRBV28
j_gene: TRBJ1-3
d_gene: NA

CDR3nt: TGTGCCAGCAGCTTAGACGGGGTGGTCACTGAAGCTTTCTTT
CDR3aa: CASSLDGVVTEAFF
v_gene: TRBV7-2
j_gene: TRBJ1-1
d_gene: NA

CDR3nt: TGTGCCTGGAGTATAGGGGGCGTGAACACTGAAGCTTTCTTT
CDR3aa: CAWSIGGVNTEAFF
v_gene: TRBV30
j_gene: TRBJ1-1
d_gene: TRBD1

CDR3nt: TGCAGCGTCAGACAAGACAGGGAGGGTTCCGAGCAGTACTTC
CDR3aa: CSVRQDREGSEQYF
v_gene: TRBV29-1
j_gene: TRBJ2-7
d_gene: NA

CDR3nt: TGTGCCAGCAGTTACTCCGCTAGCGGCCCCTACGAGCAGTACTTC
CDR3aa: CASSYSASGPYEQYF
v_gene: TRBV6-6
j_gene: TRBJ2-7
d_gene: TRBD2

CDR3nt: TGTGCCAGCAACAGGGACGGGAGCTCCTACAATGAGCAGTTCTTC
CDR3aa: CASNRDGSSYNEQFF
v_gene: TRBV6-1
j_gene: TRBJ2-1
d_gene: NA